This passage covers 18 T cell receptor beta chains from one sample sequenced in a study of cytomegalovirus exposure and HLA in healthy donors. PCR employed 60 Vbeta and 13 Jbeta primers. Libraries were prepared by immunoSEQ multiplex PCR; TCRdb keeps only in-frame clonotypes and omits some of them. The sample includes 100,000 or so clones, roughly 71% of them seen just once. The sample was PBMCs. The origin of the receptors is a middle-aged woman in good health and CMV-seronegative.

The chain recombines TRBV12-2 with TRBJ1-1; the listed D gene, TRBD1, was not tested against the DNA. TRBV12-2 is marked as a pseudogene. The CDR3 is 15 amino acids. The DNA of the CDR3 is TGTGCAAGTCGCTTAGGGGGGCAGGGAAGCACTGAAGCTTTCTTT. Protein sequence: CASRLGGQGSTEAFF.

The CDR3 coding sequence is TGTGCCAGCAGCGACAGGGTTAACTATGGCTACACCTTC. Amino acid sequence: CASSDRVNYGYTF. The genes are TRBV7-2 and TRBJ1-2; TRBD1 agrees at 7 bases. The CDR3 runs 13 residues. J was trimmed by 1 base and V by 5 bases; bases with no gene match: 1. Germline loops: CDR1 SGHTA, CDR2 FQGNSA.

This sequence joins TRBV7-6 and TRBJ1-1; 7 nucleotides match TRBD1. The V gene's germline CDR1 is SGHVS and CDR2 FNYEAQ. Losses at the gene ends were 1 base for V and 4 bases for J; bases not matched to a gene: 6. CDR3 size: 15 residues. This CDR3 is CASSLGGAGGTEAFF. For the CDR3, the DNA is TGTGCCAGCAGCTTAGGGGGGGCAGGGGGCACTGAAGCTTTCTTT.

CDR3 in DNA: TGTGCCAGCAGCCGAAGGTCGGGGACAGGGCAAGAGACCCAGTACTTC. Translating gives CASSRRSGTGQETQYF. The chain uses TRBV7-2 and TRBJ2-5; TRBD1 aligns across 9 bases. This CDR3 has 16 amino acids. The V and J ends lost 5 bases and 2 bases, in that order; junction bases with no gene match: 9. The germline gives CDR1 SGHTA, CDR2 FQGNSA. The full variable domain, completed using reference TRBV7-2 and TRBJ2-5, is GAGVSQSPSNKVTEKGKDVELRCDPISGHTALYWYRQSLGQGLEFLIYFQGNSAPDKSGLPSDRFSAERTGGSVSTLTIQRTQQEDSAVYLCASSRRSGTGQETQYFGPGTRLLVL.

Only a few counts were recorded for this clone. V and J are TRBV5-1 and TRBJ1-5; 7 bases agree with TRBD1. Germline values: CDR1 SGHRS, CDR2 YFSETQ. The CDR3 has 15 amino acids. The V segment lost 3 bases and the J segment 1 base; nucleotides outside the gene matches: 4. CDR3: CASSSTGLSNQPQHF. The CDR3 coding sequence is TGCGCCAGCAGCTCGACAGGGTTGAGCAATCAGCCCCAGCATTTT.

The chain couples TRBV18 to TRBJ2-3; 9 nucleotides align to TRBD1. The trim removed 3 bases at V and 1 base at J, leaving 2 bases unmatched. Germline V gene lookup returns CDR1 KGHSH and CDR2 LQKENI. This CDR3 is built from 15 residues. CDR3 region: CASSPRTGGTDTQYF. The DNA for the CDR3 is TGTGCCAGCTCACCCCGGACAGGGGGCACAGATACGCAGTATTTT.

In DNA, the CDR3 is TGTGCCAGCAGCTCCTACCGCTGGGCAGGGGGGCAAGAGACCCAGTACTTC. Amino acids: CASSSYRWAGGQETQYF. J is TRBJ2-5 and V is TRBV7-2, with a possible D match to TRBD1 (7 bases). Germline V CDR1 and CDR2: SGHTA, FQGNSA. V was shortened by 4 bases and J by 2 bases, with 20 bases between the two germline ends. The CDR3 runs to 17 residues.

This clone has a handful of counts. It is likely a read error: a sequence one base away is far more abundant. It is likely a read error, because the conserved phenylalanine at the end of the CDR3 is missing. The rearrangement uses TRBV6-1 and TRBJ1-3; D possibly corresponds to TRBD1 (6 bases). Germline V gene data show CDR1 as MNHNS and CDR2 as SASEGT. Trimming took off 6 bases at V and 5 bases at J, with 11 bases between the two ends. The CDR3 runs to 13 residues. This chain's CDR3 is CASRDSLRNTIYV. The CDR3 nucleotides are TGTGCCAGCAGGGACAGTCTACGAAACACCATATATGTT.

The rearrangement uses TRBV10-3 and TRBJ1-2; maybe TRBD1 (6 bases). Trimming cost V 3 bases and J 4 bases, with 18 bases left between them. CDR1 is ENHRY and CDR2 is SYGVKD in the germline V gene. This CDR3 spans 16 amino acids. The CDR3 sequence is CAISEYRAGEGYGYTF. CDR3 bases: TGTGCCATCAGTGAATATAGAGCAGGGGAAGGCTATGGCTACACCTTC.

The rearrangement links TRBV6-1 to TRBJ1-1; 8 positions match TRBD1. This CDR3 comprises 15 residues. V shed 6 bases, J shed 5 bases, and the junction held 11 bases outside the gene matches. Germline V CDR1 and CDR2: MNHNS, SASEGT. As DNA, the CDR3 is TGTGCCAGCAGACCCGACAGGGGCGTGGGAACTGAAGCTTTCTTT. This codes for CASRPDRGVGTEAFF.

This clone has just one count. The chain employs TRBV19 and TRBJ2-3; perhaps TRBD2 as D (6 bases). This CDR3 is 15 amino acids long. The germline V and J ends were trimmed by 7 bases and 2 bases, with 16 bases remaining between them. Germline values: CDR1 LNHDA, CDR2 SQIVND (reference sequence). Here the CDR3 reads CASTRLENYTDTQYF. The CDR3 DNA reads as TGTGCCAGTACCAGACTAGAGAATTACACAGATACGCAGTATTTT.

The DNA for the CDR3 is TGTGCCAGCAGTTCCTTTGTGGGGGCCAACTACGAGCAGTACTTC. Amino acid sequence: CASSSFVGANYEQYF. This rearrangement joins TRBV6-6 to TRBJ2-7; weak D call: TRBD1 (6 bases). Germline V gene sequence: CDR1 MNHNY, CDR2 SVGAGI (reference sequence). V lost 4 bases and J lost 3, with 16 bases in between. There are 15 residues in the CDR3.

The chain combines TRBV29-1 with TRBJ1-1; D gene unclear. Germline loops: CDR1 SQVTM, CDR2 ANQGSEA. V was clipped by 8 bases and J by 0 bases, with 16 bases between them. This CDR3 is built from 14 residues. The CDR3 DNA reads as TGCAGCATCGCGTCTGGGCGAATGAACACTGAAGCTTTCTTT. Protein sequence: CSIASGRMNTEAFF.

The V call is TRBV2, the J call TRBJ2-7; maybe TRBD2 (7 bases). The CDR3 is made up of 14 amino acids. Germline V lookup: CDR1 SNHLY, CDR2 FYNNEI. The V gene lost 4 bases and the J gene lost 3 bases, with 13 bases spanning the gap. This CDR3 is CASSVGGLLYEQYF. The CDR3 DNA is TGTGCCAGCAGTGTGGGGGGGCTACTCTACGAGCAGTACTTC.

The chain employs TRBV7-9 and TRBJ2-7; 13 bases are a match to TRBD2. Germline CDR1 reads SEHNR; CDR2 reads FQNEAQ (reference sequence). The length of the CDR3 is 15 residues. The trim removed 4 bases at V and 7 bases at J, leaving 7 bases unmatched. The CDR3 loop reads CASSSSTSGGREQYF. DNA of the CDR3: TGTGCCAGCAGCTCCTCGACTAGCGGGGGGCGTGAGCAGTACTTC.

The chain has TRBV10-3 and TRBJ2-1; 12 nucleotides match TRBD2. Trimming removed 6 bases from V and 1 base from J; junction bases left unmatched: 16. The CDR3 sequence is 20 residues long. Germline V gene data show CDR1 as ENHRY and CDR2 as SYGVKD. The CDR3 DNA reads as TGTGCCATCAGCCGGGGGGCGCTAGCGGGGGGGCCTAGGTCCTACAATGAGCAGTTCTTC. Protein product: CAISRGALAGGPRSYNEQFF.

The V gene is TRBV5-1, the J gene TRBJ1-1; the D is unclear. Germline V gene sequence: CDR1 SGHRS, CDR2 YFSETQ. V was trimmed by 4 bases and J by 1 base, leaving 17 bases between them. CDR3 length: 16 residues. CDR3 sequence (DNA): TGCGCCAGCAGCAACCTGGGTCAGGTATCGAACACTGAAGCTTTCTTT. Its translation: CASSNLGQVSNTEAFF. Complete variable domain (other parts from reference TRBV5-1 and TRBJ1-1): KAGVTQTPRYLIKTRGQQVTLSCSPISGHRSVSWYQQTPGQGLQFLFEYFSETQRNKGNFPGRFSGRQFSNSRSEMNVSTLELGDSALYLCASSNLGQVSNTEAFFGQGTRLTVV.

This clone was seen only once. The chain joins TRBV29-1 to TRBJ1-6; 9 bases are a match to TRBD1. Trimming removed 7 bases from V and 10 bases from J; junction bases left unmatched: 8. This CDR3 comprises 13 residues. Germline CDR1 reads SQVTM; CDR2 reads ANQGSEA. CDR3 in amino acids: CSGGTGKRSPLHF. DNA for the CDR3: TGCAGCGGGGGGACAGGGAAAAGATCACCCCTCCACTTT.